The text below deals with one T cell receptor (beta chain). Antigen unknown. The source of the sample is a study of blood T cells in healthy people across ages. Study-wide points: Aged donors had fewer naive CD4+ cells and lower diversity than long-lived donors.

A J-beta primer mix and a sample-barcoded 5' primer were used in a second PCR of roughly 6 to 12 cycles. TCRdb re-analysed the 5' RACE reads in MiXCR, keeping a single row per CDR3 protein. This sample carries approximately 1.5 million distinct CDR3 sequences, 35% to 45% of them seen once, and the ten largest clones take less than 5%. Healthy individuals of Caucasian origin from Russia, aged about 6 to 90, served as donors. Drawing of peripheral blood yielded 8.5 to 10 milliliters from each donor. Germline V gene lookup returns CDR1 MDHEN and CDR2 SYDVKM. The CDR3 runs 17 residues. V shed 7 bases and J 0 bases; nucleotides not matched to a gene: 3.

The material sequenced was blood. This rearrangement joins TRBV28 to TRBJ2-6; 13 nucleotides match TRBD2. The TCR comes from a woman between 18 and 29 years old in good health. The CDR3 coding sequence is TGTGCCAGCACCGGGACTAGCGGGACCTCTGGGGCCAACGTCCTGACTTTC. Translating it yields CASTGTSGTSGANVLTF.